What follows are 5 T cell receptor beta chains derived from one specimen sequenced in a study of T cells in Graves' hyperthyroidism and ophthalmopathy. TCR beta CDR3 sequences were amplified from RNA transcripts. With the HTBI primer set, the TCR CDR3 went through a first round of RT-PCR. MiXCR was run by TCRdb on the multiplex PCR reads, yielding one entry per CDR3 protein. The data show about 610,000 distinct CDR3 sequences, around 42% seen once. Sequencing was done on a sample of peripheral blood or thyroid tissue (not recorded which). The receptors come from a woman aged 18-29 years with Graves' hyperthyroidism.

The chain couples TRBV6-6 to TRBJ1-1; 9 bases fit TRBD1. From germline, CDR1 is MNHNY and CDR2 SVGAGI (reference sequence). The J segment lost 4 bases and the V segment lost 2 bases, leaving 8 bases of the junction unmatched. The CDR3 spans 16 residues. The CDR3 DNA is TGTGCCAGCAGTTACAGCGTGGGACAGGGAGCCACTGAAGCTTTCTTT. Translated, it gives CASSYSVGQGATEAFF.

With regard to this clonotype: Germline and junction disagree at one end, which may indicate a read error. CDR3 in DNA: TGTGCCAGCAGCCCCCGGGACAGGGGCCCGGGTAACACTGAAGCTTCCTTT. Residues: CASSPRDRGPGNTEASF. This chain connects TRBV2 to TRBJ1-1, with 10 bases lining up with TRBD1. The CDR3 is made up of 17 amino acids. From germline, CDR1 is SNHLY and CDR2 FYNNEI.

This clonotype was recorded many times. The chain is built from TRBV11-2 and TRBJ2-7, with a possible D match to TRBD2 (6 bases). V was pared by 5 bases and J by 0 bases, with 17 bases between. From germline, CDR1 is SGHAT and CDR2 FQNNGV. This CDR3 has 16 residues. CDR3 DNA sequence: TGTGCCAGCAGCCGCCAGAGGGCGGGACCCTCCTACGAGCAGTACTTC. Encoded protein: CASSRQRAGPSYEQYF.

This clonotype was seen a few times. This may stem from a read error, because a much larger clone lies one nucleotide away. The rearrangement uses TRBV20-1 and TRBJ2-7; TRBD2 aligns across 7 bases. The CDR3 length is 13 residues. V lost 3 bases and J lost 2; bases outside the gene matches: 4. The germline gives CDR1 DFQATT, CDR2 SNEGSKA (reference sequence). The CDR3 bases are TGCAGTGCTAGCGGGAGGCTCCCCTACGAGCAGTACTTC. The encoded protein is CSASGRLPYEQYF.

About this clonotype itself: Just one base apart from a much larger clone, this may be a read error. V and J are TRBV6-6 and TRBJ2-2; weak D call: TRBD1 (6 bases). V lost 6 bases and J lost 0, with 11 bases in between. Germline assignment: CDR1 MNHNY and CDR2 SVGAGI (reference sequence). The CDR3 loop spans 15 amino acids. The CDR3 coding sequence is TGTGCCAGCAGGGAGGACAGCGCGAACACCGGGGAGCTGTTTTTT. This translates into CASREDSANTGELFF.